The 11 T cell receptor beta chains in this list originate from one sample, sequenced in a study of liver allograft versus peripheral blood T cells. The wider study: A comparison was made between T cell receptor repertoires in transplanted livers and those in recipients' peripheral blood.

TCRdb re-called the reads with MiXCR, one entry per CDR3 protein. The repertoire holds several thousand distinct CDR3 sequences, with 15% as singletons. Receptor source: a human patient who had a liver transplant. Some T cells may arise from the graft donor.

As to this clonotype: Given a much more abundant clone one base away, this may be a read error. The chain has TRBV28 and TRBJ1-3; possibly TRBD1 for D (5 bases). From germline, CDR1 is MDHEN and CDR2 SYDVKM. The length of the CDR3 is 17 residues. CDR3 sequence reads: CASSPPGGRRSVNTIYF. For the CDR3, the DNA is TGTGCCAGCAGTCCACCCGGGGGAAGGCGCTCTGTAAACACCATATATTTT.

This clonotype was observed a handful of times. This chain connects TRBV20-1 to TRBJ1-5; D gene unclear. CDR1 DFQATT and CDR2 SNEGSKA come from the germline V gene (reference sequence). The V end lost 3 bases, the J end lost 6 bases, and 15 bases lay between the germline ends. The CDR3 is 14 residues long. CDR3 bases: TGCAGTGCTAGTGCCCACCCGTTGATTCAGCCCCAGCATTTT. Translation: CSASAHPLIQPQHF.

In the case of this clonotype: This may come from a read error, since a much larger clone is one base off. The V and J genes are TRBV6-5 and TRBJ2-2, with TRBD2 matching over 12 bases. The CDR3 consists of 15 residues. From germline, CDR1 is MNHEY and CDR2 SVGAGI. In DNA, the CDR3 is TGTGTCAGCAGACCGGGACTAGCGGGCACCGGGGAGCTGTTTTTT. As protein: CVSRPGLAGTGELFF.

The chain couples TRBV7-9 to TRBJ2-4, with D unresolved. V lost 5 bases and J lost 0, with 11 bases in between. There are 15 residues in the CDR3. Per the germline V gene, CDR1 is SEHNR and CDR2 is FQNEAQ (reference sequence). CDR3 DNA sequence: TGTGCCAGCAGCCCCGGCCAGCGAGCCAAAAACATTCAGTACTTC. It is translated as CASSPGQRAKNIQYF.

This clonotype was detected only a few times. The V and J genes are TRBV5-6 and TRBJ2-7; D possibly corresponds to TRBD2 (6 bases). The CDR3 has 16 amino acids. The germline V gene has CDR1 SGHDT and CDR2 YYEEEE. Between the trimmed V and J ends, which lost 1 base and 1 base, there was a span of 15 bases. The CDR3 region is CASSLYISGLSYEQYF. CDR3 DNA sequence: TGTGCCAGCAGCTTGTATATTAGCGGTTTATCCTACGAGCAGTACTTC.

The table lists this clonotype with many counts. The chain recombines TRBV12-3 or TRBV12-4 with TRBJ2-1; 7 bases fit TRBD1. The J segment lost 5 bases and the V segment lost 7 bases, leaving 14 bases of the junction unmatched. The CDR3 consists of 16 residues. CDR3 residues: CASNQFQPGQHNEQFF. In nucleotides, the CDR3 is TGTGCCAGCAATCAATTCCAGCCGGGACAGCACAATGAGCAGTTCTTC.

By sample share, this clonotype is medium-sized. The CDR3 protein is CASTERPAQGYEQYF. DNA for the CDR3: TGTGCCAGCACCGAGAGGCCCGCACAGGGCTACGAGCAGTACTTC. The rearrangement uses TRBV6-1 and TRBJ2-7; a weak D match, TRBD1 (6 bases). The germline CDR1 and CDR2 sequences are MNHNS and SASEGT. CDR3 length: 15 residues. Trimming removed 7 bases from V and 3 bases from J, with 19 bases in between.

This clonotype appeared a few times. The J gene is TRBJ1-5, the V gene TRBV11-2; D is uncertain. Between the trimmed V and J ends, which lost 1 base and 10 bases, there was a span of 11 bases. Germline loops: CDR1 SGHAT, CDR2 FQNNGV. The CDR3 is 13 residues long. CDR3 nucleotide sequence: TGTGCCAGCAGCTTAGCTCTGGGAGAACCCCAGCATTTT. This translates into CASSLALGEPQHF.

Judged by abundance, this clonotype is medium-sized. The chain is built from TRBV20-1 and TRBJ1-5; D is unclear. V was trimmed by 0 bases and J by 5 bases, leaving 8 bases between them. The CDR3 runs to 13 residues. Germline-derived CDR1 and CDR2 are DFQATT and SNEGSKA (reference sequence). CDR3 sequence (DNA): TGCAGTGCTAGAGATGACAACGATCAGCCCCAGCATTTT. Translating gives CSARDDNDQPQHF.

This clonotype has just a few counts. The chain recombines TRBV25-1 with TRBJ1-1, with TRBD1 matching 7 bases. This CDR3 spans 14 amino acids. Germline V gene sequence: CDR1 MGHDK, CDR2 SYGVNS. After removal of 5 bases from V and 3 bases from J, the junction contained 6 bases not matched to a gene. The DNA for the CDR3 is TGTGCCAGCAGTAAAGGGGGCACGGACACTGAAGCTTTCTTT. Its translation is CASSKGGTDTEAFF.

V usage is TRBV19 and J usage is TRBJ2-1; the D gene is possibly TRBD2 (6 bases). The ends were cut back, 6 bases at V and 6 bases at J, with 15 bases in the middle. Germline V gene sequence: CDR1 LNHDA, CDR2 SQIVND (reference sequence). CDR3 size: 14 residues. The DNA of the CDR3 is TGTGCCAGTAGCAAAAGATCGGGGGTCAATGAGCAGTTCTTC. Translation: CASSKRSGVNEQFF. Full variable domain (remainder filled in from reference TRBV19 and TRBJ2-1): DGGITQSPKYLFRKEGQNVTLSCEQNLNHDAMYWYRQDPGQGLRLIYYSQIVNDFQKGDIAEGYSVSREKKESFPLTVTSAQKNPTAFYLCASSKRSGVNEQFFGPGTRLTVL.